Listed here are 28 T cell receptor beta chains from one sample, sequenced in a study of Ad26.COV2.S vaccination and SARS-CoV-2 variants. Assay: immunoSEQ multiplex PCR; the TCRdb copy retains only in-frame clones and omits some. Of tens of thousands of clones listed, 65% to 90% are singletons. Sequenced material: peripheral blood, taken after recovery from COVID-19. The source is a human donor who had recovered from COVID-19.

The V call is TRBV5-1, the J call TRBJ2-2; 11 bases line up with TRBD2. The CDR3 sequence is 14 residues long. Germline loops: CDR1 SGHRS, CDR2 YFSETQ. The junction had 6 bases not matched to a gene; V was cut back by 4 bases and J by 10 bases. The CDR3 DNA reads as TGCGCCAGCAGCCCGACTAGCGGGGCGTTGGAGCTGTTTTTT. Translated: CASSPTSGALELFF. The full variable domain, its missing parts supplied by reference TRBV5-1 and TRBJ2-2, is KAGVTQTPRYLIKTRGQQVTLSCSPISGHRSVSWYQQTPGQGLQFLFEYFSETQRNKGNFPGRFSGRQFSNSRSEMNVSTLELGDSALYLCASSPTSGALELFFGEGSRLTVL.

The V call is TRBV27, the J call TRBJ2-5; 9 positions agree with TRBD1. V dropped 4 bases and J dropped 0; count of bases not matched to a gene: 0. Germline V gives CDR1 MNHEY, CDR2 SMNVEV (reference sequence). The CDR3 runs to 14 residues. The CDR3 region is CASSWTGDQETQYF. The CDR3 DNA sequence: TGTGCCAGCAGTTGGACAGGGGACCAAGAGACCCAGTACTTC.

The rearrangement uses TRBV9 and TRBJ1-5; TRBD1 matches at 9 bases. J gave up 4 bases and V 0 bases, and 2 bases lay outside the gene matches. The CDR3 totals 15 residues. Germline CDR1 reads SGDLS; CDR2 reads YYNGEE. The CDR3 DNA reads as TGTGCCAGCAGCGTAGGACAGGGGGAAAATCAGCCCCAGCATTTT. Its protein product is CASSVGQGENQPQHF.

The chain links TRBV27 to TRBJ1-1, with TRBD1 identical over 7 bases. This CDR3 has 16 residues. In germline, CDR1 is MNHEY, CDR2 SMNVEV (reference sequence). With V trimmed by 5 bases and J by 0 bases, 9 bases remained unmatched. This CDR3 is CASSPMTGTMNTEAFF. DNA for the CDR3: TGTGCCAGCAGTCCAATGACAGGGACAATGAACACTGAAGCTTTCTTT.

J is TRBJ1-2 and V is TRBV4-1; the D gene is possibly TRBD1 (5 bases). Deletions cut 0 bases from V and 3 bases from J, with 14 bases between. Germline loops: CDR1 MGHRA, CDR2 YSYEKL. This CDR3 is 16 amino acids long. The CDR3 protein is CASSQDQEGAYYGYTF. The CDR3 region has the DNA TGCGCCAGCAGCCAAGATCAAGAAGGGGCTTACTATGGCTACACCTTC.

J is TRBJ2-7 and V is TRBV14; 15 bases align to TRBD2. Germline values: CDR1 SGHDN, CDR2 FVKESK. The ends lost 4 bases at V and 6 bases at J; junction bases unmatched: 4. There are 15 residues in the CDR3. This CDR3 is CASSPLGLAGGEQYF. CDR3 coding DNA: TGTGCCAGCAGCCCCTTGGGACTAGCGGGAGGCGAGCAGTACTTC.

This clone was picked up one time. The rearrangement links TRBV7-8 to TRBJ1-2; D gene uncertain. Germline V CDR1 and CDR2: SGHVS, FQNEAQ. The ends were cut back, 1 base at V and 4 bases at J, with 7 bases in the middle. This CDR3 comprises 13 residues. The CDR3 spells CASSLVIGYGYTF. CDR3 coding DNA: TGTGCCAGCAGCTTAGTCATCGGCTATGGCTACACCTTC. Complete variable domain (other parts from reference TRBV7-8 and TRBJ1-2): GAGVSQSPRYKVAKRGQDVALRCDPISGHVSLFWYQQALGQGPEFLTYFQNEAQLDKSGLPSDRFFAERPEGSVSTLKIQRTQQEDSAVYLCASSLVIGYGYTFGSGTRLTVV.

The chain links TRBV5-1 to TRBJ2-3, with TRBD1 identical over 10 bases. This CDR3 comprises 17 residues. V was clipped by 3 bases and J by 2 bases; unmatched bases: 9. Germline V gene data show CDR1 as SGHRS and CDR2 as YFSETQ. CDR3 in DNA: TGCGCCAGCAGCTGGGGGACAGGGGAACTCTCCACAGATACGCAGTATTTT. Its protein is CASSWGTGELSTDTQYF.

The CDR3 region has the DNA TGCGCCAGCAGCTTCGGGGTAGACTATGGCTACACCTTC. This gives the protein CASSFGVDYGYTF. The rearrangement uses TRBV5-1 and TRBJ1-2; D gene unclear. The germline CDR1 and CDR2 sequences are SGHRS and YFSETQ. V was cut by 2 bases and J by 3 bases, with 8 bases left in between. The CDR3 consists of 13 residues. The variable domain in full, completed from reference TRBV5-1 and TRBJ1-2, reads KAGVTQTPRYLIKTRGQQVTLSCSPISGHRSVSWYQQTPGQGLQFLFEYFSETQRNKGNFPGRFSGRQFSNSRSEMNVSTLELGDSALYLCASSFGVDYGYTFGSGTRLTVV.

This clone was found a few times. The rearrangement uses TRBV10-1 and TRBJ1-1; 9 bases are shared with TRBD1. Germline lookup yields CDR1 WNHNN and CDR2 SYGVQD (reference sequence). The trim removed 10 bases at V and 8 bases at J, leaving 11 bases unmatched. CDR3 size: 13 residues. CDR3: CATRGTGKQEAFF. The CDR3 coding sequence is TGCGCCACCAGAGGGACAGGGAAGCAAGAAGCTTTCTTT.

Regarding this clone: The junction differs from germline at one of its ends, possibly a read error. The rearrangement links TRBV28 to TRBJ2-7; a weak D match, TRBD2 (5 bases). Germline CDR1 and CDR2: MDHEN and SYDVKM. The CDR3 covers 11 residues. The CDR3 region is CASSLARERYF. The DNA of the CDR3 is TGTGCCAGCAGTTTGGCGAGGGAGCGGTACTTC.

The chain carries TRBV11-2 and TRBJ1-4, with D possibly TRBD1 on 5 matching bases. The germline CDR1 and CDR2 sequences are SGHAT and FQNNGV. The V gene lost 4 bases and the J gene lost 9 bases, with 9 bases spanning the gap. This CDR3 contains 12 residues. CDR3 in DNA: TGTGCCAGCAGCTCCAGGGTACAAAAACTGTTTTTT. Protein product: CASSSRVQKLFF.

The chain has TRBV11-1 and TRBJ2-5; D gene uncertain. V shed 8 bases and J shed 4 bases, with 14 bases lying between them. CDR3 length equals 13 residues. The germline CDR1 and CDR2 sequences are SGHAT and FQDESV (reference sequence). CDR3 DNA sequence: TGTGCCAGCGCCAGATCGCCCCGAGAGACCCAGTACTTC. This gives the protein CASARSPRETQYF. The complete variable domain, with remaining parts taken from reference TRBV11-1 and TRBJ2-5, reads EAEVAQSPRYKITEKSQAVAFWCDPISGHATLYWYRQILGQGPELLVQFQDESVVDDSQLPKDRFSAERLKGVDSTLKIQPAELGDSAMYLCASARSPRETQYFGPGTRLLVL.

This chain connects TRBV10-3 to TRBJ1-4; possibly TRBD1 for D (5 bases). CDR1 and CDR2 from the germline V gene are ENHRY and SYGVKD. V was cut by 2 bases and J by 4 bases, with 8 bases left in between. The CDR3 covers 14 residues. CDR3 in DNA: TGTGCCATCAGTGAGGGGGGTAGTAATGAAAAACTGTTTTTT. It yields the protein CAISEGGSNEKLFF.

This clone is a singleton in its sample. The V and J genes are TRBV3-1 (or the pseudogene TRBV3-2) and TRBJ1-1; the D gene is possibly TRBD1 (5 bases). Looked up from germline, CDR1 is LGHDT and CDR2 is YNNKEL (reference sequence). V lost 10 bases, J lost 7 bases, and 25 bases lay in between. The CDR3 contains 15 residues. CDR3 nucleotides: TGTGCCACCGCGAGGGGAGGTTGGGCGGGAGTTGAAGCTTTCTTT. Protein: CATARGGWAGVEAFF.

The chain is built from TRBV19 and TRBJ2-6, with D possibly being TRBD1 or TRBD2 (5 bases each). Germline values: CDR1 LNHDA, CDR2 SQIVND (reference sequence). The CDR3 spans 16 residues. Trimming removed 4 bases from V and 0 bases from J, with 10 bases in between. The chain's CDR3 is CASSSRGISGANVLTF. The CDR3 bases are TGTGCCAGTAGTAGTCGGGGCATCTCTGGGGCCAACGTCCTGACTTTC.

This chain links TRBV19 with TRBJ1-1; 7 bases map to TRBD1. J gave up 1 base and V 8 bases, and 7 bases lay outside the gene matches. Germline CDR1 LNHDA, CDR2 SQIVND (reference sequence). This CDR3 is 14 amino acids long. CDR3 loop: CASQDRNSNTEAFF. CDR3 bases: TGTGCCAGTCAGGACAGGAACTCGAACACTGAAGCTTTCTTT.

This clone has more than one count but fewer than ten. V usage is TRBV19 and J usage is TRBJ1-2, with TRBD1 identical over 9 bases. After removal of 3 bases from V and 6 bases from J, the junction contained 5 bases not matched to a gene. The CDR3 extends over 14 amino acids. Germline values: CDR1 LNHDA, CDR2 SQIVND (reference sequence). CDR3 bases: TGTGCCAGTAGTATCCCCGACAGGGGGGATGGCTACACCTTC. Translated: CASSIPDRGDGYTF.

The rearrangement links TRBV11-3 to TRBJ2-3; 8 bases line up with TRBD2. V gave up 3 bases and J gave up 5 bases; unmatched junction bases: 7. CDR3 length: 15 amino acids. CDR1 SGHNT and CDR2 YENEEA come from the germline V gene. This chain's CDR3 is CASSLKGLAGDTQYF. In DNA form, the CDR3 reads TGTGCCAGCAGCTTGAAAGGCCTAGCGGGAGATACGCAGTATTTT.

The V and J genes are TRBV19 and TRBJ1-5; D gene unclear. The CDR3 covers 12 residues. The V end was cut by 2 bases, the J end by 11 bases, with 10 bases between. Germline V gene data show CDR1 as LNHDA and CDR2 as SQIVND (reference sequence). CDR3 in amino acids: CASSIRAGSQHF. CDR3 bases: TGTGCCAGTAGTATAAGAGCAGGATCCCAGCATTTT.

The chain employs TRBV11-2 and TRBJ1-2, with TRBD1 matching over 8 bases. V gave up 1 base and J gave up 4 bases; unmatched junction bases: 11. Germline assignment: CDR1 SGHAT and CDR2 FQNNGV. This CDR3 has 17 residues. In DNA, the CDR3 is TGTGCCAGCAGCTTAGGCTTTCAGGGGGCCGGGGGCTATGGCTACACCTTC. Its translation: CASSLGFQGAGGYGYTF.

V is TRBV7-9 and J is TRBJ1-6, with D possibly TRBD1 on 5 matching bases. The V end lost 5 bases, the J end lost 3 bases, and 11 bases lay between the germline ends. Germline assignment: CDR1 SEHNR and CDR2 FQNEAQ (reference sequence). CDR3 size: 15 residues. The CDR3 DNA is TGTGCCAGCAGCGAAGGACACTTCTATAATTCACCCCTCCACTTT. Translation gives CASSEGHFYNSPLHF.

CDR3 residues: CATREHRGTEAFF. The CDR3 nucleotides are TGTGCCACCAGGGAACACAGGGGAACTGAAGCTTTCTTT. The rearrangement joins TRBV24-1 to TRBJ1-1, with TRBD1 identical over 7 bases. Unmatched junction bases numbered 6, after V lost 7 bases and J lost 5 bases. The CDR3 has 13 amino acids. Germline CDR1 reads KGHDR; CDR2 reads SFDVKD.

The rearrangement joins TRBV18 to TRBJ1-2; possibly TRBD1 for D (5 bases). The V end was cut by 3 bases, the J end by 6 bases, with 14 bases between. CDR3 length: 14 amino acids. Looked up from germline, CDR1 is KGHSH and CDR2 is LQKENI. CDR3: CASSPGLTGDGYTF. CDR3 bases: TGTGCCAGCTCACCGGGACTGACCGGTGATGGCTACACCTTC.

This clone was seen once. The J gene is TRBJ2-7, the V gene TRBV7-8, with a tentative D call TRBD2 (5 bases). Germline V gives CDR1 SGHVS, CDR2 FQNEAQ. Trimming cost V 3 bases and J 2 bases, with 8 bases left between them. The length of the CDR3 is 13 residues. The CDR3 bases are TGTGCCAGCAGCTTGGACTCAGCCTACGAGCAGTACTTC. Amino acids: CASSLDSAYEQYF.

CDR3 nucleotide sequence: TGTGCCAGCGGTATAGACAGGGGTGGTGAAAAACTGTTTTTT. Its protein product is CASGIDRGGEKLFF. The chain joins TRBV7-9 to TRBJ1-4; 8 bases map to TRBD1. Germline V gene lookup returns CDR1 SEHNR and CDR2 FQNEAQ (reference sequence). Trimming took 8 bases from V and 7 from J; bases not matched to a gene: 9. The CDR3 is made up of 14 amino acids.

V gene TRBV20-1 combines with J gene TRBJ1-2; D not resolved. Germline CDR1 is DFQATT and CDR2 is SNEGSKA (reference sequence). This CDR3 contains 10 residues. The V end was cut by 1 base, the J end by 7 bases, with 4 bases between. Here the CDR3 DNA reads TGCAGTGCTAGAGGACTTGGCTACACCTTC. Its translation is CSARGLGYTF.

The chain joins TRBV2 to TRBJ1-5, with 7 bases lining up with TRBD1. The CDR3 length is 15 residues. The germline gives CDR1 SNHLY, CDR2 FYNNEI. V lost 2 bases, J lost 3 bases, and 4 bases stayed unmatched. CDR3 nucleotides: TGTGCCAGCAGTGAAAACAGGGGAGACAATCAGCCCCAGCATTTT. Translation gives CASSENRGDNQPQHF.